The 16 T cell receptor beta chains listed next were all sequenced from one sample in a study of monozygotic twins with inflammatory bowel disease. One entry per CDR3 protein, without DNA, is what TCRdb gives after re-calling the 5' RACE reads. The sample has approximately 400,000 distinct CDR3 sequences. Sequenced sample: blood. These receptor sequences come from a human donor with ulcerative colitis or Crohn's disease, or a healthy co-twin of an affected twin (not recorded which).

The chain recombines TRBV7-6 with TRBJ2-3; there is no DNA to check the TCRdb D call of TRBD1. Germline V gene sequence: CDR1 SGHVS, CDR2 FNYEAQ. The CDR3 is 18 amino acids. The CDR3 protein is CASSLARGSFSTSDTQYF.

The chain links TRBV5-1 to TRBJ2-3; TCRdb picks TRBD2, but there is no DNA to check that call. Germline values: CDR1 SGHRS, CDR2 YFSETQ. The CDR3 totals 15 residues. CDR3 sequence: CASSLEGPGADTQYF.

The V gene is TRBV4-3, the J gene TRBJ2-2; TCRdb returns TRBD2, unconfirmable since there is no DNA. The CDR3 spans 16 residues. Germline V lookup: CDR1 LGHNA, CDR2 YSLEER. CDR3 in amino acids: CASSQGPGLNTGELFF.

The chain couples TRBV30 to TRBJ1-3. From germline, CDR1 is GTSNPN and CDR2 SVGIG (reference sequence). The CDR3 consists of 13 residues. CDR3 residues: CAGAEFSGNTIYF.

This chain links TRBV12-3 or TRBV12-4 with TRBJ2-3; TCRdb's assignment of TRBD2 cannot be checked, as there is no DNA. The CDR3 extends over 19 amino acids. CDR3 sequence: CASSSQPLLAGVSTDTQYF.

The chain employs TRBV5-1 and TRBJ1-1; TCRdb gives TRBD1 as the D gene, but with no DNA this cannot be confirmed. The germline gives CDR1 SGHRS, CDR2 YFSETQ. The CDR3 contains 18 residues. The CDR3 is CASFGSGQGIGMNTEAFF.

The J gene is TRBJ1-2, the V gene TRBV10-3; TCRdb gives TRBD1 as the D gene, but with no DNA this cannot be confirmed. CDR3 length equals 16 residues. The germline CDR1 and CDR2 sequences are ENHRY and SYGVKD. CDR3 region: CAIRSDRGPLNYGYTF.

The chain has TRBV3-1 and TRBJ1-2; TCRdb reports TRBD1, a call that lacks DNA to check it against. The CDR3 length is 17 residues. Per germline, CDR1 LGHDT and CDR2 YNNKEL (reference sequence). CDR3 amino acids: CASSQEGRHALNYGYTF. The full variable domain, with the rest looked up from reference TRBV3-1 and TRBJ1-2, is DTAVSQTPKYLVTQMGNDKSIKCEQNLGHDTMYWYKQDSKKFLKIMFSYNNKELIINETVPNRFSPKSPDKAHLNLHINSLELGDSAVYFCASSQEGRHALNYGYTFGSGTRLTVV.

The rearrangement joins TRBV30 to TRBJ1-2; TCRdb designates TRBD1, a call that cannot be tested without DNA. The CDR3 contains 13 residues. CDR1 GTSNPN and CDR2 SVGIG come from the germline V gene (reference sequence). The CDR3 is CGERGHGSYGYTF.

V is TRBV20-1 and J is TRBJ2-3. The CDR3 runs 16 residues. The germline V gene has CDR1 DFQATT and CDR2 SNEGSKA (reference sequence). CDR3: CSASTLERQLTDTQYF.

The chain uses TRBV30 and TRBJ1-2; TCRdb indicates TRBD1, and absent DNA this call remains unverified. Germline V gene lookup returns CDR1 GTSNPN and CDR2 SVGIG (reference sequence). CDR3 size: 14 residues. CDR3 region: CAWSPGRADYGYTF.

V and J are TRBV30 and TRBJ1-1; no DNA is available, so the TRBD1 call from TCRdb remains unchecked. Germline lookup yields CDR1 GTSNPN and CDR2 SVGIG (reference sequence). The CDR3 runs 11 residues. This CDR3 is CACKRGTGAFF.

V is TRBV3-1 and J is TRBJ1-3. This CDR3 comprises 14 residues. Germline V CDR1 and CDR2: LGHDT, YNNKEL (reference sequence). CDR3 protein: CASSQDLEGNTIYF. The whole variable domain, remainder taken from reference TRBV3-1 and TRBJ1-3, is DTAVSQTPKYLVTQMGNDKSIKCEQNLGHDTMYWYKQDSKKFLKIMFSYNNKELIINETVPNRFSPKSPDKAHLNLHINSLELGDSAVYFCASSQDLEGNTIYFGEGSWLTVV.

The rearrangement links TRBV6-5 to TRBJ1-2; the TCRdb call, TRBD1, lacks DNA for checking. This CDR3 region has 13 residues. Germline V CDR1 and CDR2: MNHEY, SVGAGI. The CDR3 sequence is CASGQGKIYGYTF.

The chain recombines TRBV5-6 with TRBJ2-1; the TCRdb call, TRBD1, lacks DNA for checking. This CDR3 region has 14 residues. Germline-derived CDR1 and CDR2 are SGHDT and YYEEEE. CDR3 protein: CASSFGQGAHEQFF. Looking up the rest from reference TRBV5-6 and TRBJ2-1 gives the full variable domain: DAGVTQSPTHLIKTRGQQVTLRCSPKSGHDTVSWYQQALGQGPQFIFQYYEEEERQRGNFPDRFSGHQFPNYSSELNVNALLLGDSALYLCASSFGQGAHEQFFGPGTRLTVL.

The chain employs TRBV5-1 and TRBJ2-2; the TRBD1 assignment by TCRdb is unverifiable without DNA. Germline loops: CDR1 SGHRS, CDR2 YFSETQ. The CDR3 is 14 residues long. The chain's CDR3 is CASSLDTGYGELFF.